These 15 T cell receptor beta chains were all obtained from the same sample, sequenced in a study of control samples from healthy donors and cancer patients. The method was immunoSEQ multiplex PCR; TCRdb's version includes in-frame clones alone and lacks a portion of them. The repertoire holds 160,000 or so clones, with about 93% as singletons. Sequenced: blood. These receptors came from a man in his fifties in good health.

The chain carries TRBV10-2 and TRBJ2-7; D is uncertain. Germline CDR1 WSHSY, CDR2 SAAADI. Trimming took off 6 bases at V and 0 bases at J, with 12 bases between the two ends. CDR3 length equals 14 residues. The CDR3 loop is CASRQGPSSYEQYF. CDR3 DNA: TGCGCCAGCAGACAAGGTCCTAGCTCCTACGAGCAGTACTTC.

The V call is TRBV9, the J call TRBJ2-1; D gene uncertain. The CDR3 totals 15 residues. The V and J ends lost 0 bases and 3 bases respectively, with 10 bases between them. Germline assignment: CDR1 SGDLS and CDR2 YYNGEE. CDR3 in DNA: TGTGCCAGCAGCGTAGAAGGGTTCCGCTACAATGAGCAGTTCTTC. It translates to CASSVEGFRYNEQFF.

This chain connects TRBV7-9 to TRBJ1-6; weak D call: TRBD1 (5 bases). V lost 3 bases and J 9 bases, leaving 6 bases between the germline ends. The CDR3 has 12 amino acids. Germline CDR1 and CDR2: SEHNR and FQNEAQ (reference sequence). The CDR3 sequence is CASSFRVSPLHF. In DNA, the CDR3 is TGTGCCAGCAGCTTCAGGGTTTCACCCCTCCACTTT.

This clone has just one count. The chain carries TRBV5-6 and TRBJ2-5; TRBD2 matches 10 bases. V trimming: 0 bases; J trimming: 6 bases; junction bases outside the gene matches: 8. The germline V gene encodes CDR1 SGHDT and CDR2 YYEEEE. The CDR3 is 16 amino acids. CDR3 residues: CASSLVLAGGTKTQYF. As DNA, the CDR3 is TGTGCCAGCAGCTTGGTATTAGCGGGAGGAACAAAGACCCAGTACTTC. Combining the CDR3 with reference TRBV5-6 and TRBJ2-5 gives the whole variable domain DAGVTQSPTHLIKTRGQQVTLRCSPKSGHDTVSWYQQALGQGPQFIFQYYEEEERQRGNFPDRFSGHQFPNYSSELNVNALLLGDSALYLCASSLVLAGGTKTQYFGPGTRLLVL.

This clone was seen a handful of times. The genes are TRBV5-4 and TRBJ2-7, with D perhaps matching TRBD1 (6 bases). The CDR3 runs to 15 residues. Germline V CDR1 and CDR2: SGHNT, YYREEE (reference sequence). Between the trimmed V and J ends, which lost 4 bases and 1 base, there was a span of 15 bases. Here the CDR3 reads CASSPPGAPSYEQYF. The CDR3 DNA reads as TGTGCCAGCAGCCCCCCAGGGGCTCCTTCCTACGAGCAGTACTTC. Using reference TRBV5-4 and TRBJ2-7 for the parts outside the CDR3, the full variable domain is ETGVTQSPTHLIKTRGQQVTLRCSSQSGHNTVSWYQQALGQGPQFIFQYYREEENGRGNFPPRFSGLQFPNYSSELNVNALELDDSALYLCASSPPGAPSYEQYFGPGTRLTVT.

The V gene is TRBV6-5, the J gene TRBJ2-7; TRBD1 matches at 9 bases. Trimming removed 6 bases from V and 1 base from J; junction bases left unmatched: 4. This CDR3 spans 14 amino acids. The germline CDR1 and CDR2 sequences are MNHEY and SVGAGI. CDR3: CASRGTGISYEQYF. In nucleotides, the CDR3 is TGTGCCAGCAGAGGGACAGGGATTTCCTACGAGCAGTACTTC.

A single count supports this clone. This chain connects TRBV11-1 to TRBJ1-2; D is unresolved. V was cut by 5 bases and J by 5 bases, with 15 bases left in between. Germline-derived CDR1 and CDR2 are SGHAT and FQDESV (reference sequence). The CDR3 loop spans 14 amino acids. DNA for the CDR3: TGTGCCAGCAGCCACACCAGGATGGGGTATGGCTACACCTTC. Translating gives CASSHTRMGYGYTF.

In nucleotides, the CDR3 is TGTGCCAGCAGTGCCGCCGGGACAGCCCAAAATCAGCCCCAGCATTTT. It translates to CASSAAGTAQNQPQHF. The V gene is TRBV28, the J gene TRBJ1-5; the match to TRBD1 covers 7 bases. V gave up 5 bases and J gave up 4 bases; unmatched junction bases: 11. In germline, CDR1 is MDHEN, CDR2 SYDVKM. This CDR3 region has 16 residues.

This clone came up once. This sequence joins TRBV7-2 and TRBJ1-1; D is unresolved. V dropped 0 bases and J dropped 7 bases, with 21 bases sitting between them. The CDR3 totals 17 residues. Germline values: CDR1 SGHTA, CDR2 FQGNSA. In DNA, the CDR3 is TGTGCCAGCAGCTTAGCGGGATCCCGCGGCCCTTGGGGTGAAGCTTTCTTT. This encodes CASSLAGSRGPWGEAFF.

The rearrangement links TRBV25-1 to TRBJ2-7, with D possibly TRBD1 on 6 matching bases. The CDR3 is made up of 16 amino acids. Germline V gene sequence: CDR1 MGHDK, CDR2 SYGVNS. V was pared by 5 bases and J by 3 bases, with 20 bases between. This chain's CDR3 is CASSSILQGNGYEQYF. For the CDR3, the DNA is TGTGCCAGCAGTAGCATCCTACAGGGTAATGGCTACGAGCAGTACTTC.

V and J are TRBV9 and TRBJ2-7; TRBD1 agrees at 11 bases. V trimming: 3 bases; J trimming: 3 bases; junction bases outside the gene matches: 2. Germline V gene lookup returns CDR1 SGDLS and CDR2 YYNGEE. The CDR3 contains 14 residues. CDR3 loop: CASSGGTGGYEQYF. In DNA form, the CDR3 reads TGTGCCAGCAGCGGTGGGACAGGGGGCTACGAGCAGTACTTC.

This clone has just one count. The chain is built from TRBV7-9 and TRBJ1-4; 8 bases map to TRBD1. The CDR3 runs 17 residues. V gave up 5 bases and J gave up 1 base; unmatched junction bases: 9. Germline assignment: CDR1 SEHNR and CDR2 FQNEAQ (reference sequence). The CDR3 nucleotides read TGTGCCAGCAGCCTCCGGACAGGGTTGAGAACTAATGAAAAACTGTTTTTT. It yields the protein CASSLRTGLRTNEKLFF.

This chain connects TRBV24-1 to TRBJ1-2; 7 bases align to TRBD1. CDR1 and CDR2 (germline): KGHDR, SFDVKD. The junction had 6 bases not matched to a gene; V was cut back by 3 bases and J by 3 bases. CDR3 size: 15 residues. The chain's CDR3 is CATSDPTGDDYGYTF. CDR3 bases: TGTGCCACCAGTGATCCAACAGGGGACGACTATGGCTACACCTTC.

Here the CDR3 reads CATRGQGGYGYTF. The CDR3 DNA is TGTGCCACCCGTGGACAGGGCGGCTATGGCTACACCTTC. The rearrangement uses TRBV15 and TRBJ1-2, with TRBD1 matching over 8 bases. The trim removed 8 bases at V and 4 bases at J, leaving 6 bases unmatched. CDR3 length: 13 residues. CDR1 is LNHNV and CDR2 is YYDKDF in the germline V gene (reference sequence). Variable domain in full (rest from reference TRBV15 and TRBJ1-2): DAMVIQNPRYQVTQFGKPVTLSCSQTLNHNVMYWYQQKSSQAPKLLFHYYDKDFNNEADTPDNFQSRRPNTSFCFLDIRSPGLGDTAMYLCATRGQGGYGYTFGSGTRLTVV.

CDR3 loop: CASSLAVNQPQHF. The CDR3 DNA reads as TGTGCCAGCAGTTTAGCAGTAAATCAGCCCCAGCATTTT. The chain is built from TRBV28 and TRBJ1-5; D gene ambiguous. Germline V lookup: CDR1 MDHEN, CDR2 SYDVKM. V was shortened by 2 bases and J by 4 bases, with 6 bases between the two germline ends. The CDR3 runs to 13 residues.